The T cell receptor (beta chain) described here comes from a study of cytomegalovirus exposure and HLA in healthy donors. PCR used 60 Vbeta primers and 13 Jbeta primers. Clones were read by immunoSEQ multiplex PCR, and TCRdb kept only the in-frame ones, dropping some. The sample includes 200,000 or so clones, almost 85% of them seen just once. About this clone itself: Compared with germline, one end of the junction differs, possibly owing to a read error.

The CDR3 is 14 residues long. The V gene's germline CDR1 is MNHEY and CDR2 SMNVEV (reference sequence). This TCR was sampled from a boy between 10 and 17 years old in good health and CMV-seronegative. Source material: PBMCs. The chain is built from TRBV27 and TRBJ1-1, with D possibly matching TRBD1 (5 bases). The CDR3 coding sequence is TGTGTCAGCAGTAAGACAGTAAAGAACACTGAAGCTTTCTTT. This translates into CVSSKTVKNTEAFF.